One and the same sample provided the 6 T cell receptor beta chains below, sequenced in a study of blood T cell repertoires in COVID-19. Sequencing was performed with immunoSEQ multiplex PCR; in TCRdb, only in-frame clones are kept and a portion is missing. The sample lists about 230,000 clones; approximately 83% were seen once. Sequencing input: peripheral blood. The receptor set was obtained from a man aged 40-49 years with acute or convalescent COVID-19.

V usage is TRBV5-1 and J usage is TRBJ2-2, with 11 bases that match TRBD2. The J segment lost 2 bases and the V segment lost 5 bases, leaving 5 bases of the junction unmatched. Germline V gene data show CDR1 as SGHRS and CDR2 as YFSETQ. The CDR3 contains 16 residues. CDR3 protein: CASRYGTSGNTGELFF. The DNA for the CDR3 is TGCGCCAGCAGGTACGGGACTAGCGGAAACACCGGGGAGCTGTTTTTT.

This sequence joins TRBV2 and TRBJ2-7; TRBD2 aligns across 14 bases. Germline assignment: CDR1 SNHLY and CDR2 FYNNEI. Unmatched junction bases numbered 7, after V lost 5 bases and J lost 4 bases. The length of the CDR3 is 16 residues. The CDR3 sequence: CASSPIGLAGGYEQYF. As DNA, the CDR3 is TGTGCCAGCAGTCCTATCGGACTAGCGGGAGGTTACGAGCAGTACTTC.

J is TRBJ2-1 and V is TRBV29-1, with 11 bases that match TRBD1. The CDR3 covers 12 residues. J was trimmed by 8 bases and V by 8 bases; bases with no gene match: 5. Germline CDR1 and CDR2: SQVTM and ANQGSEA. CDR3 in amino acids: CSSGQGAYEQFF. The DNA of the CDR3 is TGCAGCTCTGGACAGGGGGCATATGAGCAGTTCTTC.

In DNA form, the CDR3 reads TGTGCCAGCGCGGAGGATAGCAAAGAGACCCAGTACTTC. Amino acid sequence: CASAEDSKETQYF. The chain joins TRBV13 to TRBJ2-5; perhaps TRBD2 as D (5 bases). This CDR3 comprises 13 residues. Trimming cost V 8 bases and J 3 bases, with 13 bases left between them. Germline lookup yields CDR1 PRHDT and CDR2 FYEKMQ (reference sequence).

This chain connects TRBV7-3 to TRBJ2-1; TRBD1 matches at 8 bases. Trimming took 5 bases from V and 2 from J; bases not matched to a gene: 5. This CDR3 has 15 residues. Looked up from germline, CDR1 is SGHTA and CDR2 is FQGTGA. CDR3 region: CASSGQGVTYNEQFF. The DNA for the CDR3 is TGTGCCAGCAGCGGACAGGGTGTGACCTACAATGAGCAGTTCTTC.

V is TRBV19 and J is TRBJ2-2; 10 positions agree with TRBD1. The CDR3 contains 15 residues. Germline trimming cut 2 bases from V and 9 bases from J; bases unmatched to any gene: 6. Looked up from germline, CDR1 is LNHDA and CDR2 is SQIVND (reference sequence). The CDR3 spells CASSIPGQGTRELFF. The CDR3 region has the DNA TGTGCCAGTAGTATACCGGGACAGGGGACGCGGGAGCTGTTTTTT.